Following are 15 T cell receptor beta chains from one sample sequenced in a study of T cells in narcolepsy. Assay: immunoSEQ multiplex PCR; the TCRdb copy retains only in-frame clones and omits some. The repertoire includes about 35,000 clones, about 80% of them detected once, and about 2.3% sits in the top ten. Sequencing was performed on memory (CD45RA-) CD4+ T cells from blood. These receptors all come from a human donor in good health.

The chain recombines TRBV7-2 with TRBJ1-1; TRBD1 might be the D (6 bases). The CDR3 consists of 13 residues. Looked up from germline, CDR1 is SGHTA and CDR2 is FQGNSA. V shed 5 bases and J shed 11 bases, with 18 bases lying between them. This CDR3 reads CASSPVDSWRAFF. The CDR3 DNA sequence: TGTGCCAGCAGCCCCGTGGACAGTTGGAGGGCTTTCTTT.

The V gene is TRBV10-3, the J gene TRBJ2-7, with 7 nucleotides matching TRBD1. In germline, CDR1 is ENHRY, CDR2 SYGVKD. V gave up 5 bases and J gave up 2 bases; unmatched junction bases: 6. The CDR3 has 14 residues. The CDR3 DNA reads TGTGCCATCAGTTTGGACAGGATCACCTACGAGCAGTACTTC. Translated, it gives CAISLDRITYEQYF.

V and J are TRBV11-3 and TRBJ1-1; perhaps TRBD1 as D (5 bases). The CDR3 loop spans 14 amino acids. V shed 5 bases and J shed 1 base, with 11 bases lying between them. Germline V gene sequence: CDR1 SGHNT, CDR2 YENEEA. CDR3 residues: CASSGAISNTEAFF. The DNA of the CDR3 is TGTGCCAGCAGCGGGGCAATCTCGAACACTGAAGCTTTCTTT.

This chain uses TRBV5-4 with TRBJ1-1; D gene uncertain. V was shortened by 3 bases and J by 1 base, with 10 bases between the two germline ends. CDR1 is SGHNT and CDR2 is YYREEE in the germline V gene (reference sequence). This CDR3 contains 14 residues. This CDR3 reads CASSSQAANTEAFF. In DNA, the CDR3 is TGTGCCAGCAGCTCCCAGGCGGCGAACACTGAAGCTTTCTTT.

The chain combines TRBV6-1 with TRBJ1-4; D uncertain. Trimming took off 1 base at V and 2 bases at J, with 8 bases between the two ends. CDR3 length equals 15 residues. Germline V gives CDR1 MNHNS, CDR2 SASEGT. The CDR3 loop reads CASSEEIGTNEKLFF. DNA of the CDR3: TGTGCCAGCAGTGAAGAGATAGGGACTAATGAAAAACTGTTTTTT.

This rearrangement joins TRBV7-2 to TRBJ2-2; D is unresolved. Germline assignment: CDR1 SGHTA and CDR2 FQGNSA. The CDR3 extends over 15 amino acids. The V and J ends lost 2 bases and 4 bases respectively, with 11 bases between them. CDR3 sequence (DNA): TGTGCCAGCAGCTTATCTCCGACTTTCACCGGGGAGCTGTTTTTT. Its protein is CASSLSPTFTGELFF.

V and J are TRBV23-1 and TRBJ1-5; D remains ambiguous. TRBV23-1 is designated an ORF whose function remains uncertain. The CDR3 runs 14 residues. V was cut by 0 bases and J by 2 bases, with 5 bases left in between. CDR3 nucleotide sequence: TGCGCCAGCAGTCAATCCCAGGGCAATCAGCCCCAGCATTTT. Its translation: CASSQSQGNQPQHF.

The V call is TRBV4-2, the J call TRBJ1-2; 7 positions match TRBD1. This CDR3 region has 15 residues. CDR1 and CDR2 (germline): LGHNA, YNFKEQ. With 0 bases clipped from V and 6 bases from J, the junction kept 7 bases outside the gene matches. CDR3 sequence: CASSQEGQGVHGYTF. CDR3 sequence (DNA): TGTGCCAGCAGCCAAGAGGGGCAGGGGGTACATGGCTACACCTTC.

The rearrangement links TRBV6-5 to TRBJ1-1; 7 nucleotides line up with TRBD1. V was clipped by 4 bases and J by 4 bases; unmatched bases: 3. CDR3 length equals 13 residues. Germline loops: CDR1 MNHEY, CDR2 SVGAGI. Written as DNA, the CDR3 is TGTGCCAGCAGTTTCACAGGGGCCACTGAAGCTTTCTTT. It yields the protein CASSFTGATEAFF.

The CDR3 DNA sequence: TGTGCCAGCAGTGAAATAGGGCTCGTCAAGCGACTGTTTTTT. Encoded protein: CASSEIGLVKRLFF. The chain couples TRBV6-5 to TRBJ1-4; no clear D. V gave up 5 bases and J gave up 13 bases, with 20 bases separating them. Germline V gives CDR1 MNHEY, CDR2 SVGAGI. The CDR3 is 14 amino acids.

This chain joins TRBV6-1 and TRBJ2-5; D assignment may be TRBD1 or TRBD2 (6 bases each). This CDR3 contains 15 residues. Germline CDR1 reads MNHNS; CDR2 reads SASEGT. The V and J ends lost 11 bases and 0 bases respectively, with 19 bases between them. The CDR3 nucleotides are TGTGCCGGACGAACAGGGAGCGGGTACCAAGAGACCCAGTACTTC. Translating gives CAGRTGSGYQETQYF.

J is TRBJ1-5 and V is TRBV6-1; possibly TRBD1 for D (6 bases). Germline V gene lookup returns CDR1 MNHNS and CDR2 SASEGT. The CDR3 is 13 residues long. V was shortened by 11 bases and J by 3 bases, with 14 bases between the two germline ends. In DNA, the CDR3 is TGTGCCGTCCAAACAGGGTTCAATCAGCCCCAGCATTTT. Translating it yields CAVQTGFNQPQHF.

V gene TRBV6-1 combines with J gene TRBJ2-1; D is possibly TRBD1 or TRBD2 (5 bases each). Germline V gene sequence: CDR1 MNHNS, CDR2 SASEGT. Trimming took 3 bases from V and 3 from J, leaving 9 bases between them. The CDR3 has 14 residues. The CDR3 reads CASSEGPFYNEQFF. CDR3 nucleotides: TGTGCCAGCAGTGAGGGACCTTTCTACAATGAGCAGTTCTTC.

DNA of the CDR3: TGTGCCAGCAGCCCTGCGGGTACAGATACGCAGTATTTT. Amino acids: CASSPAGTDTQYF. The chain is built from TRBV5-4 and TRBJ2-3; a possible D gene is TRBD2 (5 bases). CDR1 and CDR2 from the germline V gene are SGHNT and YYREEE (reference sequence). The CDR3 loop spans 13 amino acids. Trimming pared 4 bases from V and 3 bases from J, leaving 9 bases between.

The V call is TRBV7-8, the J call TRBJ2-3; no clear D gene. Germline CDR1 reads SGHVS; CDR2 reads FQNEAQ. V was cut by 9 bases and J by 2 bases, with 12 bases left in between. This CDR3 has 13 residues. DNA of the CDR3: TGTGCCAGTGGGCGAGAGCTCACAGATACGCAGTATTTT. It specifies CASGRELTDTQYF.